This T cell receptor beta chain was observed in a study of blood T cell repertoires in COVID-19. Study context: Sites in the United States, Italy and Spain provided acute and convalescent COVID-19 samples. The analysed material was cDNA or gDNA that came from T cells, B-cell-depleted T cells, or PBMCs.

Original analysis: Using reference gene primer amplification, nucleated cell counts were estimated. Only in-frame clones appear in the TCRdb table, and some are missing; sequencing was by immunoSEQ multiplex PCR. From that table come the V and J calls and clone size; the DNA was used to work out D and trimming. Altogether approximately 100,000 clones are present, 87% being singletons, with the ten largest covering roughly 3%. The CDR3 sequence is 18 residues long. Trimming took off 2 bases at V and 1 base at J, with 15 bases between the two ends. Germline-derived CDR1 and CDR2 are MGHDK and SYGVNS. Material for sequencing was peripheral blood. The receptor was derived from a man between 45 and 60 years old in a cohort sampled during active COVID-19. The chain joins TRBV25-1 to TRBJ2-6; the D gene is possibly TRBD2 (6 bases). The CDR3 loop is CASSESGGVGSGANVLTF. DNA of the CDR3: TGTGCCAGCAGTGAAAGTGGCGGGGTAGGATCTGGGGCCAACGTCCTGACTTTC.